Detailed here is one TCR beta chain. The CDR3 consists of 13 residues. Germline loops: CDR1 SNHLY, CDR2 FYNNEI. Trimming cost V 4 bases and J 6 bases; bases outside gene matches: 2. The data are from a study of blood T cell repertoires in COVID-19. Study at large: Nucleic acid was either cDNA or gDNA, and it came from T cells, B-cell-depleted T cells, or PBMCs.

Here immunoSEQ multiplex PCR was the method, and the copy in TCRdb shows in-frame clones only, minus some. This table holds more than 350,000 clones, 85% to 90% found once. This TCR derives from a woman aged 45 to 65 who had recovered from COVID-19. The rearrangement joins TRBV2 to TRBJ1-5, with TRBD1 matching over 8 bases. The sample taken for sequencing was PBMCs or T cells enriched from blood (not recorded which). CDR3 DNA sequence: TGTGCCAGCAGTGGACAGGGGCTTCAGCCCCAGCATTTT. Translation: CASSGQGLQPQHF.